This T cell receptor (beta chain) is from a study of technical replicates of blood from a few donors. Generated by immunoSEQ multiplex PCR, the TCRdb table keeps only in-frame clones and is missing some. The data show some 80,000 clones, with around 97% seen just once and under 0.3% held by the top ten. The V gene's germline CDR1 is SGDLS and CDR2 YYNGEE. Trimming took 7 bases from V and 2 from J, leaving 9 bases between them. The CDR3 runs to 13 residues. This receptor was taken from a human donor in good health. The chain couples TRBV9 to TRBJ1-4, with D perhaps TRBD1 (5 bases). The specimen was T cells isolated from PBMCs. In DNA, the CDR3 is TGTGCCAGCGGCAAGGGGACTAATGAAAAACTGTTTTTT. It translates to CASGKGTNEKLFF.